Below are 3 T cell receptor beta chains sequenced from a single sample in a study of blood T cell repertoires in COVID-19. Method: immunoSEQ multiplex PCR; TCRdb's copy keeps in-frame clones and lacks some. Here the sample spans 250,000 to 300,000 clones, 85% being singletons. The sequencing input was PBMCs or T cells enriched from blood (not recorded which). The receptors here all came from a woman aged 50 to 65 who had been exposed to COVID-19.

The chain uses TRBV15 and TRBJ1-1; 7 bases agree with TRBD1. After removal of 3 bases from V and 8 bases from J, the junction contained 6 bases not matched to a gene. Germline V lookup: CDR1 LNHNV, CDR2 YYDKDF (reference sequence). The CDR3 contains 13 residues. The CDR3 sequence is CATSSYLRGEAFF. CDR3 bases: TGTGCCACCAGCAGTTACCTCAGGGGGGAAGCTTTCTTT.

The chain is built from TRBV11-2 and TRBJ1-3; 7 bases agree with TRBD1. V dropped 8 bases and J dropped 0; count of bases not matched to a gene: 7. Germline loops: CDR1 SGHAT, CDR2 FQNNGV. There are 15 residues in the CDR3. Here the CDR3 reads CASGQVRDSGNTIYF. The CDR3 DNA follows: TGTGCCAGCGGACAGGTTCGTGACTCTGGAAACACCATATATTTT.

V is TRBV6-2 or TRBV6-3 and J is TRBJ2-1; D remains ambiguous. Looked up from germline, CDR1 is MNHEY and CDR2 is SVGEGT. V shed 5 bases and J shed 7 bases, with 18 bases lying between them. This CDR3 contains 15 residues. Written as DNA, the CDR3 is TGTGCCAGCAGTCCCCGGGTCGGTAGAACTAATGAGCAGTTCTTC. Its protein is CASSPRVGRTNEQFF.